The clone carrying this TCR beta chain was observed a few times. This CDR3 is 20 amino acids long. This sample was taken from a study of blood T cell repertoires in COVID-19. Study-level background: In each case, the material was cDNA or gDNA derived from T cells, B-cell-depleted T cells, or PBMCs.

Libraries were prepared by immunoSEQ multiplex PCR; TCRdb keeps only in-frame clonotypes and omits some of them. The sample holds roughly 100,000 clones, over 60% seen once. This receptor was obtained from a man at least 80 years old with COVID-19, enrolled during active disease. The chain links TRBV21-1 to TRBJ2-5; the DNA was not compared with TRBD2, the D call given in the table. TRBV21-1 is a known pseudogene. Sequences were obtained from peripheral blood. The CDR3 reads CASFLPTGGEKGIKGETQYF. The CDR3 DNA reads TGTGCCAGCTTTCTCCCCACCGGAGGGGAAAAAGGAATTAAGGGGGAGACCCAGTACTTC.